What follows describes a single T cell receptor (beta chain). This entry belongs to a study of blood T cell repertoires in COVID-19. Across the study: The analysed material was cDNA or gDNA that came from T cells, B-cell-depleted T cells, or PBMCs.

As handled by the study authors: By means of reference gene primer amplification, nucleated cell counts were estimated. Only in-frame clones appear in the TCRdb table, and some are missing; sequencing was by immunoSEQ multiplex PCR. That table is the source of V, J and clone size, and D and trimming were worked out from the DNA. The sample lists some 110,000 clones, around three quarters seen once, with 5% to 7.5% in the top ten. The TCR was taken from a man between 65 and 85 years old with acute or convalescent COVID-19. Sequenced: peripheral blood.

The DNA of the CDR3 is TGTGCCAGCAGCACCCGACAGGGGGCCAACTCCTACGAGCAGTACTTC. This encodes CASSTRQGANSYEQYF. The chain links TRBV9 to TRBJ2-7; 10 bases fit TRBD1. Germline CDR1 reads SGDLS; CDR2 reads YYNGEE. This CDR3 region has 16 residues. The ends lost 4 bases at V and 0 bases at J; junction bases unmatched: 7.